The clone carrying this T cell receptor beta chain came up a few times. The antigen is undetermined. CDR1 is MNHEY and CDR2 is SVGEGT in the germline V gene. The CDR3 consists of 14 residues. V was trimmed by 2 bases and J by 5 bases, leaving 10 bases between them. This entry is derived from a study of T-cell memory formation after mild COVID-19. Overall study: The TCR clusters were mostly specific to one donor. Study results and limitations: The study found balanced CD4/CD8 in clones contracting day 15 to 85 and a CD4+ lean in later expanders. Memory cells collected pre-infection included some clones that later responded, suggesting cross-reactive memory joined.

Constant-segment primers served in 5'RACE that generated TCR alpha and TCR beta cDNA libraries bearing sample barcodes and UMIs. TCRdb re-called the 5' RACE reads with MiXCR, one entry per CDR3 protein. The profile covers a few hundred thousand distinct CDR3 sequences, with roughly a sixth appearing a single time and 22% taken by the ten largest. The clonotype originates from a man aged 18 to 35 who had mild COVID-19 (a few samples of this study predate the infection). Cell type and time point are not known. The sequencing sample was made of PBMCs or a T cell subset sorted from them (not recorded which). The rearrangement links TRBV6-2 or TRBV6-3 to TRBJ2-1; possibly TRBD2 for D (7 bases). The DNA for the CDR3 is TGTGCCAGCAGTTACGGGGGGGCGGACAATGAGCAGTTCTTC. Translated: CASSYGGADNEQFF.